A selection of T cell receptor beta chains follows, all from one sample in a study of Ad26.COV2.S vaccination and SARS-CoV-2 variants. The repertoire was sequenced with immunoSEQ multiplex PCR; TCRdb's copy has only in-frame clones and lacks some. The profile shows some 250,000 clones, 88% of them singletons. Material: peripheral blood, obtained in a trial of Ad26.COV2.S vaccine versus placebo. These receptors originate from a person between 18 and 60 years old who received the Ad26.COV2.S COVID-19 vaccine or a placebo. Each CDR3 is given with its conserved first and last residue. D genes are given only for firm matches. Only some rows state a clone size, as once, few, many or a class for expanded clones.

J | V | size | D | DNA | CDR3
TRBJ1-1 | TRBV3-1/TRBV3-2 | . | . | TGTGCCAGCAGCCCGCATCCGGGATCTAACACTGAAGCTTTCTTT | CASSPHPGSNTEAFF
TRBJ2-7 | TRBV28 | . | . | TGTGCCAGCAGTTTATACTACGAGCAGTACTTC | CASSLYYEQYF
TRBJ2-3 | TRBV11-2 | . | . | TGTGCCAGCAGCCTCCAGGGAGATACGCAGTATTTT | CASSLQGDTQYF
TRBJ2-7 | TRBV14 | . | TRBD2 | TGTGCCAGCAGCCTTCGACTAGCGGGAGGGAACGAGCAGTACTTC | CASSLRLAGGNEQYF
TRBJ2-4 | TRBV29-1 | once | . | TGCAGCGTTGAGATAGCCAAAAACATTCAGTACTTC | CSVEIAKNIQYF
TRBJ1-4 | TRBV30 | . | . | TGTGCCTGGGGACGGGGCAGGGTTTCGGCAACTAATGAAAAACTGTTTTTT | CAWGRGRVSATNEKLFF
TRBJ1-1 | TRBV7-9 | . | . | TGTGCCAGCAGCCTTGACAGAACTGAAGCTTTCTTT | CASSLDRTEAFF
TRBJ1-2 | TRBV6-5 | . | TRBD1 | TGTGCCAGCAGTCCACAGACAGGGCCCGGCTACACCTTC | CASSPQTGPGYTF
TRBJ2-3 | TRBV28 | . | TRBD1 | TGTGCCAGCAGCCCTCGGGACAGGGGGTTCACAGATACGCAGTATTTT | CASSPRDRGFTDTQYF
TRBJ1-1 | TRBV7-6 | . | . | TGTGCCAGCAGCTTAAGGGGCCCCCCTGTGAACACTGAAGCTTTCTTT | CASSLRGPPVNTEAFF
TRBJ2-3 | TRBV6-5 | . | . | TGTGCCAGCAGCAAAGTTGGCGTGAGGCAGTATTTT | CASSKVGVRQYF
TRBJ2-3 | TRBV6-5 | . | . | TGTGCCAGCGGTAATTCCCCCCTTAGCACAGATACGCAGTATTTT | CASGNSPLSTDTQYF
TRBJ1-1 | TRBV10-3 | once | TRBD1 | TGTGCCATCAGTGGGACAGGGGGTGAAGCTTTCTTT | CAISGTGGEAFF
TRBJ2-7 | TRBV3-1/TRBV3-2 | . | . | TGTGCCAGCAGCCAAGGTCGGCGGTACGAGCAGTACTTC | CASSQGRRYEQYF
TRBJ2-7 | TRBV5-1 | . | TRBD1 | TGCGCCAGCAGCCCCCCGGGACAGGGTGGCTACGAGCAGTACTTC | CASSPPGQGGYEQYF
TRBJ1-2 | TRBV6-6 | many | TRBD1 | TGTGCCAGCAGCTTCACAGGGGGCGATGGCTACACCTTC | CASSFTGGDGYTF
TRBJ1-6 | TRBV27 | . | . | TGTGCCAGCAGTCCCTCTGGGGTTAGGTATCATTCACCCCTCCACTTT | CASSPSGVRYHSPLHF
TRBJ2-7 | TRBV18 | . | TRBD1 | TGTGCCAGCTCACCACCGGGGACAGGGAGGGGAAGCTCCTACGAGCAGTACTTC | CASSPPGTGRGSSYEQYF
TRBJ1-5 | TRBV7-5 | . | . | TGTGCCAGAAGCACCGATTCCGGGAGCACAGGGGGTCAGCCCCAGCATTTT | CARSTDSGSTGGQPQHF
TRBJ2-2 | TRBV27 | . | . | TGTGCCAGCAGTTCCCGGACTATAGGGGAATCCGGGGAGCTGTTTTTT | CASSSRTIGESGELFF
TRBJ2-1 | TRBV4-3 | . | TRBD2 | TGCGCCAGCAGCCTTGGGACTAGCGGGAGCAATGAGCAGTTCTTC | CASSLGTSGSNEQFF
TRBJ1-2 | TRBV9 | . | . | TGTGCCAGCAGCGGGGGATGGGGGTTCAACTATGGCTACACCTTC | CASSGGWGFNYGYTF
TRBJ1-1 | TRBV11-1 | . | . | TGTGCCAGCAGCTTAGGGCAAACTACCACGACCACTGAAGCTTTCTTT | CASSLGQTTTTTEAFF
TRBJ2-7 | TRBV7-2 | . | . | TGTGCCAGCAGCTTAGGGCTTTTGGGCAGGCCCTACGAGCAGTACTTC | CASSLGLLGRPYEQYF
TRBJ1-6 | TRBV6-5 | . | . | TGTGCCAGCTCAGCTAAAATGGGGGCCCTCCACTTT | CASSAKMGALHF
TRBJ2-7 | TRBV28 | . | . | TGTGCCATTTCTGGGGGTCCGAAGTCCTACGAGCAGTACTTC | CAISGGPKSYEQYF
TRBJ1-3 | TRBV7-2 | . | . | TGTGCCAGCAGCGTCAGACAGCCCGGAAACACCATATATTTT | CASSVRQPGNTIYF
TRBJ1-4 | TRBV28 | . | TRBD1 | TGTGCCAGCAGTTCCGTCGTGGTGGGACAGGGGTATGGAAAACTGTTTTTT | CASSSVVVGQGYGKLFF
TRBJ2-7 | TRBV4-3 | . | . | TGCGCCAGCAGCCAAGATTGGCCGCATCAAATCTTCTACGAGCAGTACTTC | CASSQDWPHQIFYEQYF
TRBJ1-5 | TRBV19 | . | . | TGTGCCAGTAGTGAAGGGGGCAATCAGCCCCAGCATTTT | CASSEGGNQPQHF
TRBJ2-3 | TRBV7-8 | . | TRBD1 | TGTGCCAGCAGCCCAACGGGACAGGGGGCAGATACGCAGTATTTT | CASSPTGQGADTQYF
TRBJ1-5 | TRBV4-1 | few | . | TGCGCCAGCAGCCTCCCGGGTGCTAGCAATCAGCCCCAGCATTTT | CASSLPGASNQPQHF
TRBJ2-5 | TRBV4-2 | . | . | TGTGCCAGCAGCCAAGGTAGGGATAAATACCAAGAGACCCAGTACTTC | CASSQGRDKYQETQYF
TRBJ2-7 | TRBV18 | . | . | TGTGCCAGCTCCGAGCCCCCCTACGAGCAGTACTTC | CASSEPPYEQYF
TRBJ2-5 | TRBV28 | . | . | TGTGCCAGCAGTTTATTGGGGCTAGCAGAACCGCAAGAGACCCAGTACTTC | CASSLLGLAEPQETQYF
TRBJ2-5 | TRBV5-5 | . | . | TGTGCCAGCAGCTTGAGGTCAGCGGAGACCCAGTACTTC | CASSLRSAETQYF
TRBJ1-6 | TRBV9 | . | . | TGTGCCAGCAGCGTAGGAGCGGTGGGTTCACCCCTCCACTTT | CASSVGAVGSPLHF
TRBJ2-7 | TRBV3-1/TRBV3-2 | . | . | TGTGCCAGCAGCCAAGATCCGGGCAGGGATGAGCAGTACTTC | CASSQDPGRDEQYF
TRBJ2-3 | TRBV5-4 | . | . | TGTGCCAGCAGCTTGATGTCCGAACCTAGCACAGATACGCAGTATTTT | CASSLMSEPSTDTQYF
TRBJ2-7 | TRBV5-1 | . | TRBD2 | TGCGCCAGCAGCGTGACTAGCGGGATATACGAGCAGTACTTC | CASSVTSGIYEQYF
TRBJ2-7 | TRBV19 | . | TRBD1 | TGTGCGACGGGACAGGGGAATCCCGAGCAGTACTTC | CATGQGNPEQYF
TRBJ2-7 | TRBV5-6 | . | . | TGTGCCAGCAGCTTGCGTCGGACAGCCACCTACGAGCAGTACTTC | CASSLRRTATYEQYF
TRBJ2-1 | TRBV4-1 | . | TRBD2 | TGCGCCAGCAGCCTACCAGCGGGGAAGCAGTTCTTC | CASSLPAGKQFF
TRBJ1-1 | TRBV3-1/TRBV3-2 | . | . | TGTGCCAGCAGCCAAGCCAGGGGCACTGAAGCTTTCTTT | CASSQARGTEAFF
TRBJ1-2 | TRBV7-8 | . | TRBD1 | TGTGCCAGCAGCCCCGGACAGGGCACTGGCTACACCTTC | CASSPGQGTGYTF
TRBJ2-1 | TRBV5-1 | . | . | TGCGCCACCTCGAAGAGGGGGAACAATGAGCAGTTCTTC | CATSKRGNNEQFF
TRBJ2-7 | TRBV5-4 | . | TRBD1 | TGTGCCAGCAGCGCCCGACAGGGGGTAGACGAGCAGTACTTC | CASSARQGVDEQYF
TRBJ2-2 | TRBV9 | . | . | TGTGCCAGCAGTCCCACAGGGACCAACACCGGGGAGCTGTTTTTT | CASSPTGTNTGELFF
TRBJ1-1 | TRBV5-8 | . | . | TGTGCCAGCAGGAGAAGCTTCGAGACTGAAGCTTTCTTT | CASRRSFETEAFF
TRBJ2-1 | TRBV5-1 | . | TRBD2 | TGCGCCAGCAGCTTGACAGGACTAGCGGGAGGGGGCAATGAGCAGTTCTTC | CASSLTGLAGGGNEQFF
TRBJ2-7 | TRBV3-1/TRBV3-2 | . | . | TGTGCCAGCAGCCCTGGTACTTACGAGCAGTACTTC | CASSPGTYEQYF
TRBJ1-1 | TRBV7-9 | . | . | TGTGCCAGCAGGCCTACTCAGGCTTACACTGAAGCTTTCTTT | CASRPTQAYTEAFF
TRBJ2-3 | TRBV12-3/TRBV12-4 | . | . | TGTGCCAGCGGGCTCTCCGGCACAGATACGCAGTATTTT | CASGLSGTDTQYF
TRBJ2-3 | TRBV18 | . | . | TGTGCCAGCTCACCAGGGATCGGCACAGATACGCAGTATTTT | CASSPGIGTDTQYF
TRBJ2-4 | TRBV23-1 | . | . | TGCGCCAGCAGTCAATACCTCAATAGGTTGGGGAAAAACATTCAGTACTTC | CASSQYLNRLGKNIQYF
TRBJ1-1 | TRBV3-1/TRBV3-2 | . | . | TGTGCCAGCAGCCGAAGCGCTATCCTGGCCGCTGAAGCTTTCTTT | CASSRSAILAAEAFF
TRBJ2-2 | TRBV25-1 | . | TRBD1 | TGTGCCAGCAGTGAAAGGTTTGGCAGGGGGCAAGTCGGGGAGCTGTTTTTT | CASSERFGRGQVGELFF
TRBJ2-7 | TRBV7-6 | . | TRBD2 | TGTGCCAGCAGCCTCCGAGGGGCGTCTAGCGGGGCCCCTTCCTACGAGCAGTACTTC | CASSLRGASSGAPSYEQYF
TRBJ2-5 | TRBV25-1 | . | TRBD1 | TGTGCCAGCGGAGACCCGGGACAGGGGGCCGGGGGTAGGGACTTC | CASGDPGQGAGGRDF
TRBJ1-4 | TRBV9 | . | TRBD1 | TGTGCCAGCAGCGTGGGACAGGAAGCAACTAATGAAAAACTGTTTTTT | CASSVGQEATNEKLFF